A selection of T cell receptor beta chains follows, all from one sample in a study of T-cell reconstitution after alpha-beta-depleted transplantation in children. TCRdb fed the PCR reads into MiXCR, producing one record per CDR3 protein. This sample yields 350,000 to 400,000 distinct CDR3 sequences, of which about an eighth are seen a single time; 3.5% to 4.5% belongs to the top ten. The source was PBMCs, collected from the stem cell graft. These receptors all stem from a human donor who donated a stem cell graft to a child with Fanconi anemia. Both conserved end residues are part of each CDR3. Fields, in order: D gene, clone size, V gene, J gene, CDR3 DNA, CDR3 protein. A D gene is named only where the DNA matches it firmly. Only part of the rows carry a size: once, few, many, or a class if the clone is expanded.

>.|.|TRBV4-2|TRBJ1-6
TGTGCCAGCAGCCAAGAAGCCGACAGGTATAATTCACCCCTCCACTTT
CASSQEADRYNSPLHF
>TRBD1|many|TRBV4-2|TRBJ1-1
TGTGCCAGCACCCCAGGGGGCCGGAACACTGAAGCTTTCTTT
CASTPGGRNTEAFF
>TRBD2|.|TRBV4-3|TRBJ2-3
TGCGCCAGCAGCACTAGCGGGGCGATCACAGATACGCAGTATTTT
CASSTSGAITDTQYF
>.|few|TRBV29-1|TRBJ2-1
TGCAGCGTTGAACGGGGGGCCTTTTACAATGAGCAGTTCTTC
CSVERGAFYNEQFF
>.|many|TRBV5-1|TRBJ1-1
TGCGCCAGCAGTGATCCGAACACTGAAGCTTTCTTT
CASSDPNTEAFF
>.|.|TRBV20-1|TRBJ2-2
TGCAGTGCTATGAATTTTGGGGTCGGGGAGCTGTTTTTT
CSAMNFGVGELFF
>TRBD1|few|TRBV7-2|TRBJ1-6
TGTGCCAGCAGCTTCCCGACAGGGGGTAATTCACCCCTCCACTTT
CASSFPTGGNSPLHF
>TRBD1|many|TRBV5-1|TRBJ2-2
TGCGCCAGCAGCTTGGTCTCCAGGGGGCTTACCGGGGAGCTGTTTTTT
CASSLVSRGLTGELFF
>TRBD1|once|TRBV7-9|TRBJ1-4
TGTGCCAGCAGCTTCAGGGGGGATAATGAAAAACTGTTTTTT
CASSFRGDNEKLFF
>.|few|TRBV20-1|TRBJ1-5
TGCAGTGCGCCGAAAGGGGGGAATGGGCAGCCCCAGCATTTT
CSAPKGGNGQPQHF
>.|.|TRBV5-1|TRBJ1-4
TGCGCCAGCAGCTTAGGCCCAGGAAATGAAAAACTGTTTTTT
CASSLGPGNEKLFF
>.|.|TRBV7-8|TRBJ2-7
TGTGCCAGCAGCTTAGACCAGAGTGGGCAGTACTTC
CASSLDQSGQYF
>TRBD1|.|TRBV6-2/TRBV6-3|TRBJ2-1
TGTGCCAGCAGTCGCGTAACAGGGGCCCCTGTGGATGAGCAGTTCTTC
CASSRVTGAPVDEQFF
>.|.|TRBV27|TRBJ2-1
TGTGCCAGCAGGACAAGAAACACGGTTACAGCGCAGTTCTTC
CASRTRNTVTAQFF
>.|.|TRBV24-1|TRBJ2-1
TGTGCCGCCAGTGATTCGGTTGGGAAAAACAATGAGCAGTTCTTC
CAASDSVGKNNEQFF
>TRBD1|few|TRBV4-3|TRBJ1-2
TGCGCCAGCAGCCCTTCTATCGACAGGCTCCAGGGGGACTATGGCTACACCTTC
CASSPSIDRLQGDYGYTF
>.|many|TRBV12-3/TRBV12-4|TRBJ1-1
TGTGCCAGCAGAGAGGAGGCTGAAGCTTTCTTT
CASREEAEAFF
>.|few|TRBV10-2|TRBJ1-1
TGCGCCAGCAGTGAGTGGGAAACTGAAGCTTTCTTT
CASSEWETEAFF
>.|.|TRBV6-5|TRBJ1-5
TGTGCCAGCAGACCAACGTGGGGGGCCCAGCATTTT
CASRPTWGAQHF
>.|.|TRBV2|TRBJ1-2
TGTGCCAGCAGTGAAAACAAGGTCCCAGCAACTGGTGCTTACTTC
CASSENKVPATGAYF
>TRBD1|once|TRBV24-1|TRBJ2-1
TGTGCCACCAGTGCCCCCGGGACAGGGGGCGGCCAGCAGTTCTTC
CATSAPGTGGGQQFF
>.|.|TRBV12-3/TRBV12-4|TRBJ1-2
TGTGCCAGCAGTTTAGCCCCGATCCATGGCTACACCTTC
CASSLAPIHGYTF
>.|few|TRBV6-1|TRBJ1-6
TGTGCCAGCAGTGAACGTTTTGACTCACCCCTCCACTTT
CASSERFDSPLHF
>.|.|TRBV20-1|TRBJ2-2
TGCAGTGCTCCTAGGACACTGAACACCGGGGAGCTGTTTTTT
CSAPRTLNTGELFF
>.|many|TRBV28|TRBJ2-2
TGTGCCAGCAGTTTCTCGGGGTTCAGTAGGACCGGGGAGCTGTTTTTT
CASSFSGFSRTGELFF
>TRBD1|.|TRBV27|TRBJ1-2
TGTGCCAGAATCAAACAGGGGGCTTATGGCTACACCTTC
CARIKQGAYGYTF
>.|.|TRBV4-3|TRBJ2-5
TGCGCCAGCAGCCAAGTTTTGTACAAAACCCAAGAGACCCAGTACTTC
CASSQVLYKTQETQYF
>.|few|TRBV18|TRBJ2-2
TGTGCCAGCTCACCACTTCAGGGGAGGACCGGGGAGCTGTTTTTT
CASSPLQGRTGELFF
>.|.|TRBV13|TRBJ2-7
TGTGCCAGCAGCTTACCATCGAGCTACGAGCAGTACTTC
CASSLPSSYEQYF
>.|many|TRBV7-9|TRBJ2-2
TGTGCCAGCAGCTTAGAGGGCCGCCGGGGGTCCGCGGAGCTGTTTTTT
CASSLEGRRGSAELFF
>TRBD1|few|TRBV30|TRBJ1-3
TGTGCCTGGAGTTTGACAGGGGGCCGAAACACCATATATTTT
CAWSLTGGRNTIYF
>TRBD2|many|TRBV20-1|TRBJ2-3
TGCAGTGCCCCCACGGGACTAGTTCGGGGTACGCAGTATTTT
CSAPTGLVRGTQYF
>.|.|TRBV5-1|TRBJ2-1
TGCGCCAGCAGCTTGTTCCAGACCCGTTATTCCTACAATGAGCAGTTCTTC
CASSLFQTRYSYNEQFF
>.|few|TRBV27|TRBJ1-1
TGTGCCAGCAGTTTTGGAAGAGAAGCTTTCTTT
CASSFGREAFF
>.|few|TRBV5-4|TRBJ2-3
TGTGCCAGCAGCTTAAGGTCCGGGCTCGTACTCACAGATACGCAGTATTTT
CASSLRSGLVLTDTQYF
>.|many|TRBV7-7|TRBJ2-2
TGTGCTAGCAGCTCCCCCCCGGACACCGGGGAGCTGTTTTTT
CASSSPPDTGELFF
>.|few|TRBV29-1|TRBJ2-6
TGCAGCGTATATAGCTCTGGGGCCAACGTCCTGACTTTC
CSVYSSGANVLTF
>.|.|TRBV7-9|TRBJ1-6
TGTGCCAGCAGAGTCGGGAGCGGGTCACCCCTCCACTTT
CASRVGSGSPLHF
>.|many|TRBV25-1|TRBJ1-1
TGTGCCAGCAGTTGGCAGCACACTGAAGCTTTCTTT
CASSWQHTEAFF
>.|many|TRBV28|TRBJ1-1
TGTGCCAGCAGTAATACAGGGTACGCTGAAGCTTTCTTT
CASSNTGYAEAFF
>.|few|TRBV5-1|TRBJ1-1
TGCGCCAGCAGCTTGGATCCTACGAACACTGAAGCTTTCTTT
CASSLDPTNTEAFF
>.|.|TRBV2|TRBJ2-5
TGTGCCAGCAGTGAAAGGGCGTACCAAGAGACCCAGTACTTC
CASSERAYQETQYF
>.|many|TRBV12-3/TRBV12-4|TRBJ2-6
TGTGCCAGCAGTTTGGACAGACTTTCTGGGGCCAACGTCCTGACTTTC
CASSLDRLSGANVLTF
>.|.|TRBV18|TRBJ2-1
TGTGCCAGCTCACCTCAAGGGAGGGGGAGCAATGAGCAGTTCTTC
CASSPQGRGSNEQFF
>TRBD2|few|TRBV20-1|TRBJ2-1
TGCAGTGCTAGGGATGCGACTAGCGTCTACAATGAGCAGTTCTTC
CSARDATSVYNEQFF
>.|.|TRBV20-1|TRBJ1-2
TGCAGTACCGAGAAAGGTGTGAGTGGCTACACCTTC
CSTEKGVSGYTF
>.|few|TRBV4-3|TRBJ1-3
TGCGCCAGCAGCCAAGATTGGCGCCGAGGAGATGACTCTGGAAACACCATATATTTT
CASSQDWRRGDDSGNTIYF
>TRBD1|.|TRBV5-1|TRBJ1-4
TGCGCCAGCAGCCGAGGACAGGCGGCTGAAAAACTGTTTTTT
CASSRGQAAEKLFF
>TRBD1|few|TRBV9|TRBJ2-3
TGTGCCAGCAGCCCCCGGACAGGGGAGGGCACAGATACGCAGTATTTT
CASSPRTGEGTDTQYF
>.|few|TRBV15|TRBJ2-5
TGTGCCACCGGAGGGGACAGACAAGAGACCCAGTACTTC
CATGGDRQETQYF
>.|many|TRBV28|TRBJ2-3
TGTGCCAGCAGTGTATCCAGCACAGATACGCAGTATTTT
CASSVSSTDTQYF
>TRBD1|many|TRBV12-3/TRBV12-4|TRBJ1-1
TGTGCCAGCAGTTGGGACAGGGAGGCTGAAGCTTTCTTT
CASSWDREAEAFF
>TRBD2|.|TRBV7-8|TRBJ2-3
TGTGCCAGCAGCTTAGGGCTTGGGCGGGGGGACACAGATACGCAGTATTTT
CASSLGLGRGDTDTQYF
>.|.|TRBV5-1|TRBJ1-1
TGCGCCAGCAGCTTAGGTACGCTGGACGAAGCTTTCTTT
CASSLGTLDEAFF
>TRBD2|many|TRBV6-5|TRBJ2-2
TGTGCCAGCAGATCGACTAGCGGGAGGACCCACACCGGGGAGCTGTTTTTT
CASRSTSGRTHTGELFF
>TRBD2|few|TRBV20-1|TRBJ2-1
TGCAGTGCTAGGGTTAGCGGGGGGCTCTACAATGAGCAGTTCTTC
CSARVSGGLYNEQFF
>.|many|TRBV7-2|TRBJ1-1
TGTGCCAGCAGCTTAAGGTCCCCTACAGGGATTGCTGAAGCTTTCTTT
CASSLRSPTGIAEAFF